These T cell receptor beta chains were read from a single sample in a study of blood T cell repertoires in COVID-19. The table came from immunoSEQ multiplex PCR; TCRdb's copy has only in-frame clones and leaves some out. In the table there are around 150,000 clones, 88% of which are singletons. The sequenced material came from peripheral blood. Receptor source: a man in his 60s with active or convalescent COVID-19. The CDR3 runs from the conserved cysteine through the conserved F or W. D genes are given only for firm matches. Some rows have no size entry. The others give once, few or many, or a class for an expanded clone.

.,TRBV29-1,12,TRBJ2-5,.,CSVRTDQETQYF,TGCAGCGTGAGGACAGACCAAGAGACCCAGTACTTC
TRBD2,TRBV11-2,15,TRBJ2-7,.,CASSGLAGFSYEQYF,TGTGCCAGCAGCGGACTAGCGGGGTTTTCGTACGAGCAGTACTTC
TRBD1,TRBV9,15,TRBJ2-2,few,CASSLRGLSTGELFF,TGTGCCAGCAGCCTTAGGGGGCTTAGCACCGGGGAGCTGTTTTTT
.,TRBV4-3,15,TRBJ2-7,.,CASSQAEGSSYEQYF,TGCGCCAGCAGCCAAGCCGAGGGTTCCTCCTACGAGCAGTACTTC
TRBD1,TRBV6-6,15,TRBJ1-3,.,CASSFLQGSGNTIYF,TGTGCCAGCAGTTTTTTACAGGGGTCCGGAAACACCATATATTTT
.,TRBV6-5,15,TRBJ2-1,once,CASSYFRGRGVEQFF,TGTGCCAGCAGTTACTTTAGGGGGAGGGGTGTTGAGCAGTTCTTC
.,TRBV5-1,13,TRBJ2-1,.,CASSAGPGAEQFF,TGCGCCAGCAGCGCGGGGCCTGGGGCTGAGCAGTTCTTC
.,TRBV5-4,15,TRBJ1-2,.,CASSPAPRVGYGYTF,TGTGCCAGCAGCCCCGCCCCCAGGGTTGGATATGGCTACACCTTC
TRBD1,TRBV7-2,16,TRBJ2-1,.,CASSLAGTGPYNEQFF,TGTGCCAGCAGCCTAGCCGGGACAGGGCCTTACAATGAGCAGTTCTTC
TRBD2,TRBV18,15,TRBJ2-1,.,CASSPALAGVGEQFF,TGTGCCAGCTCACCAGCGCTAGCGGGAGTGGGTGAGCAGTTCTTC
TRBD1,TRBV28,14,TRBJ1-2,once,CASSSDRGDYGYTF,TGTGCCAGCAGTTCGGACAGGGGGGACTATGGCTACACCTTC
.,TRBV6-1,14,TRBJ1-1,.,CASSEAGENTEAFF,TGTGCCAGCAGTGAAGCCGGGGAGAACACTGAAGCTTTCTTT
TRBD2,TRBV18,16,TRBJ2-7,.,CASSPLGGRARYEQYF,TGTGCCAGCTCACCACTTGGCGGGAGGGCCAGGTACGAGCAGTACTTC
.,TRBV7-3,17,TRBJ2-1,.,CASSPSNVGISYNEQFF,TGTGCCAGCAGCCCTTCCAATGTCGGGATCTCCTACAATGAGCAGTTCTTC
.,TRBV7-9,12,TRBJ2-1,.,CASSFVSDEQFF,TGTGCCAGCAGCTTTGTAAGCGATGAGCAGTTCTTC
.,TRBV7-3,14,TRBJ2-7,.,CASSVGHGFYEQYF,TGTGCCAGCAGCGTGGGACACGGATTCTACGAGCAGTACTTC
.,TRBV2,11,TRBJ1-1,.,CASSFSYEAFF,TGTGCCAGCAGCTTCAGTTATGAAGCTTTCTTT
.,TRBV7-8,13,TRBJ2-7,.,CASSLDRVGEQYF,TGTGCCAGCAGCTTAGACAGGGTTGGCGAGCAGTACTTC
TRBD1,TRBV29-1,13,TRBJ2-4,.,CSVEGRGKNIQYF,TGCAGCGTTGAAGGCAGGGGGAAAAACATTCAGTACTTC
TRBD2,TRBV15,16,TRBJ2-5,.,CATSSGLAGPQETQYF,TGTGCCACCAGCAGCGGATTAGCGGGGCCACAAGAGACCCAGTACTTC
TRBD1,TRBV19,13,TRBJ1-2,.,CASSEGAGYGYTF,TGTGCCAGTAGTGAGGGGGCCGGCTATGGCTACACCTTC
.,TRBV19,15,TRBJ1-4,.,CASSIGTATNEKLFF,TGTGCCAGTAGTATAGGAACGGCAACTAATGAAAAACTGTTTTTT
.,TRBV4-2,15,TRBJ2-7,.,CASSQDGLASYEQYF,TGTGCCAGCAGCCAAGATGGGCTAGCCTCCTACGAGCAGTACTTC
TRBD2,TRBV19,17,TRBJ2-1,.,CASTPQQGTSGLNEQFF,TGTGCCAGTACCCCCCAACAGGGGACTAGCGGTTTAAATGAGCAGTTCTTC
.,TRBV2,17,TRBJ1-6,.,CASSRWTVSSYNSPLHF,TGTGCCAGCAGTAGATGGACAGTCAGCTCCTATAATTCACCCCTCCACTTT
TRBD2,TRBV5-1,18,TRBJ2-3,.,CASSLGSLAGGLTDTQYF,TGCGCCAGCAGCTTGGGGTCCCTAGCGGGGGGCCTCACAGATACGCAGTATTTT
.,TRBV7-3,15,TRBJ1-1,.,CASSLTRAMNTEAFF,TGTGCCAGCAGCTTGACTAGGGCGATGAACACTGAAGCTTTCTTT